A single sample is the source of the 4 T cell receptor beta chains below, sequenced in a study of T cell responses to AZD1222 COVID-19 vaccine. Assay used: immunoSEQ multiplex PCR; TCRdb lists only in-frame clones, some missing. Seen here are over 130,000 clones, approximately 89% observed once, and the top ten hold around 5%. The specimen was peripheral blood, collected on day 0 of AZD1222 vaccination. The receptors were gathered from an adult in good health.

The chain has TRBV7-9 and TRBJ1-1; 8 bases match TRBD1. CDR3 length: 13 residues. The junction had 1 base not matched to a gene; V was cut back by 3 bases and J by 4 bases. The V gene's germline CDR1 is SEHNR and CDR2 FQNEAQ (reference sequence). CDR3 DNA: TGTGCCAGCAGCTTCGACAGGGGCACTGAAGCTTTCTTT. Its protein is CASSFDRGTEAFF.

The chain recombines TRBV11-3 with TRBJ2-1; 9 bases match TRBD2. This CDR3 is 18 amino acids long. CDR1 is SGHNT, CDR2 YENEEA, per germline. Germline trimming cut 5 bases from V and 7 bases from J; bases unmatched to any gene: 18. Here the CDR3 reads CASSRNGASGAGGNEQFF. Written as DNA, the CDR3 is TGTGCCAGCAGCCGCAACGGGGCTAGCGGGGCAGGGGGGAATGAGCAGTTCTTC.

The V gene is TRBV7-2, the J gene TRBJ1-5, with D hard to call. Trimming shortened V by 1 base and J by 1 base, and 14 bases separated the two germline ends. Germline assignment: CDR1 SGHTA and CDR2 FQGNSA. The CDR3 is 17 residues long. The CDR3 DNA reads as TGTGCCAGCAGCTTAGGTCAGGCGGGGTTAAGCAATCAGCCCCAGCATTTT. As protein: CASSLGQAGLSNQPQHF. The variable domain in full, with the rest retrieved from reference TRBV7-2 and TRBJ1-5, is GAGVSQSPSNKVTEKGKDVELRCDPISGHTALYWYRQSLGQGLEFLIYFQGNSAPDKSGLPSDRFSAERTGGSVSTLTIQRTQQEDSAVYLCASSLGQAGLSNQPQHFGDGTRLSIL.

This chain uses TRBV11-2 with TRBJ1-1, with a weak D call TRBD1 (5 bases). The CDR3 length is 16 residues. V lost 5 bases and J lost 2, with 18 bases in between. Germline loops: CDR1 SGHAT, CDR2 FQNNGV. This chain's CDR3 is CASSPGTNRPNTEAFF. The CDR3, as DNA: TGTGCCAGCAGCCCCGGGACCAACCGCCCAAACACTGAAGCTTTCTTT.